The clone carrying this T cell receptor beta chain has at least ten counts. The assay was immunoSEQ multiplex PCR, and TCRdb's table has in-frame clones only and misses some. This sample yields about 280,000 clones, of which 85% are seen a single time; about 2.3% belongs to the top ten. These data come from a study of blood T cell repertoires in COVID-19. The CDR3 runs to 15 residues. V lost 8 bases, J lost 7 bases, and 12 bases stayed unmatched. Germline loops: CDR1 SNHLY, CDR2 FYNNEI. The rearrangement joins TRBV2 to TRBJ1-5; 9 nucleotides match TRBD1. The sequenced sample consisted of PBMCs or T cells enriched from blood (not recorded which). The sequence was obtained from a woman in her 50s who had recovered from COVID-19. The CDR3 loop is CASSGTGFGGQPQHF. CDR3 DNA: TGTGCCAGCTCCGGGACAGGGTTTGGGGGCCAGCCCCAGCATTTT.